A selection of T cell receptor beta chains follows, all from one sample in a study of CD8+CD57+ T cells in acquired aplastic anemia. In TCRdb, the reads were re-called with MiXCR into one record per CDR3 protein. The table includes about 200,000 distinct CDR3 sequences, around 50% detected once. The sequencing sample was made of sorted CD4+, CD8+, or CD8+CD57+ T cells (not recorded which) from PBMCs. Receptors were obtained from a human donor with aplastic anemia. Both conserved end residues are part of each CDR3. The D gene is left open where the match is weak. Rows give clone size only sometimes, using once, few, many, or a class for an expanded clone.

d_gene: NA; abundance: NA; j_gene: TRBJ2-7; v_gene: TRBV4-2; CDR3aa: CASSQLTGTSVSYEQYF; CDR3nt: TGTGCCAGCAGCCAGTTGACCGGGACGAGCGTATCCTACGAGCAGTACTTC
d_gene: NA; abundance: NA; j_gene: TRBJ2-7; v_gene: TRBV24-1; CDR3aa: CATSDSPSRSSYEQYF; CDR3nt: TGTGCCACCAGTGATTCCCCTAGCAGGAGCTCCTACGAGCAGTACTTC
d_gene: NA; abundance: once; j_gene: TRBJ2-2; v_gene: TRBV19; CDR3aa: CASSLGVGGSGGELFF; CDR3nt: TGTGCCAGTAGTCTCGGCGTAGGGGGATCTGGCGGGGAGCTGTTTTTT
d_gene: NA; abundance: many; j_gene: TRBJ2-7; v_gene: TRBV11-1; CDR3aa: CASSLSRTVPSYEQYF; CDR3nt: TGTGCCAGCAGCTTAAGTAGGACGGTCCCCTCCTACGAGCAGTACTTC
d_gene: TRBD1; abundance: NA; j_gene: TRBJ2-7; v_gene: TRBV20-1; CDR3aa: CSARPDRAFHEQYF; CDR3nt: TGCAGCGCTAGGCCTGACAGGGCCTTCCACGAGCAGTACTTC
d_gene: NA; abundance: NA; j_gene: TRBJ1-5; v_gene: TRBV12-3/TRBV12-4; CDR3aa: CASREGQNQPQHF; CDR3nt: TGTGCCAGCAGAGAAGGACAGAATCAGCCCCAGCATTTT
d_gene: NA; abundance: NA; j_gene: TRBJ2-1; v_gene: TRBV24-1; CDR3aa: CATSDHDSMNEQFF; CDR3nt: TGTGCCACCAGTGACCACGACTCTATGAATGAGCAGTTCTTC
d_gene: TRBD2; abundance: few; j_gene: TRBJ2-1; v_gene: TRBV2; CDR3aa: CASRGLAGLNSQSYNEQFF; CDR3nt: TGTGCCAGCAGGGGACTAGCGGGGCTCAACTCGCAATCCTACAATGAGCAGTTCTTC
d_gene: TRBD2; abundance: NA; j_gene: TRBJ2-5; v_gene: TRBV10-3; CDR3aa: CAISGDSGGGETQYF; CDR3nt: TGTGCCATCAGTGGGGATAGCGGGGGTGGAGAGACCCAGTACTTC
d_gene: NA; abundance: NA; j_gene: TRBJ2-2; v_gene: TRBV2; CDR3aa: CASRQVNTGELSW; CDR3nt: TGTGCCAGCAGGCAGGTGAACACCGGGGAGCTGTCTTGG
d_gene: TRBD2; abundance: NA; j_gene: TRBJ2-3; v_gene: TRBV19; CDR3aa: CASSISTSGGADTQYF; CDR3nt: TGTGCCAGTAGTATCTCGACTAGCGGGGGGGCAGATACGCAGTATTTT
d_gene: NA; abundance: many; j_gene: TRBJ1-2; v_gene: TRBV10-2; CDR3aa: CASSRDGPNYGYTF; CDR3nt: TGCGCCAGCAGCAGGGACGGACCTAACTATGGCTACACCTTC
d_gene: NA; abundance: NA; j_gene: TRBJ1-2; v_gene: TRBV5-1; CDR3aa: CASSLDGQDYGYTF; CDR3nt: TGCGCCAGCAGCTTGGACGGGCAGGACTATGGCTACACCTTC
d_gene: NA; abundance: NA; j_gene: TRBJ1-6; v_gene: TRBV7-2; CDR3aa: CASSLDVRGRNSPLHF; CDR3nt: TGTGCCAGCAGCTTAGACGTGCGGGGTCGCAATTCACCCCTCCACTTT
d_gene: TRBD1; abundance: NA; j_gene: TRBJ1-1; v_gene: TRBV2; CDR3aa: CASSNRGMTEAFF; CDR3nt: TGTGCCAGCAGTAACAGGGGTATGACTGAAGCTTTCTTT
d_gene: NA; abundance: NA; j_gene: TRBJ2-7; v_gene: TRBV7-9; CDR3aa: CASSLGYSSSYEQYF; CDR3nt: TGTGCCAGCAGCTTAGGGTATAGCTCCTCCTACGAGCAGTACTTC
d_gene: NA; abundance: NA; j_gene: TRBJ2-7; v_gene: TRBV5-5; CDR3aa: CASSVDVWRMYF; CDR3nt: TGTGCCAGCAGCGTGGACGTCTGGAGGATGTACTTC
d_gene: NA; abundance: many; j_gene: TRBJ1-2; v_gene: TRBV20-1; CDR3aa: CSAKDGGGYTF; CDR3nt: TGCAGTGCTAAGGATGGGGGGGGCTACACCTTC
d_gene: NA; abundance: NA; j_gene: TRBJ1-6; v_gene: TRBV21-1; CDR3aa: CASSASTGGGNTHNSPLHF; CDR3nt: TGTGCCAGCAGCGCGAGTACAGGTGGGGGGAACACCCATAATTCACCCCTCCACTTT
d_gene: NA; abundance: NA; j_gene: TRBJ1-2; v_gene: TRBV27; CDR3aa: CASSPLEPNYGYTF; CDR3nt: TGTGCCAGCAGCCCCCTGGAACCAAACTATGGCTACACCTTC
d_gene: TRBD1; abundance: many; j_gene: TRBJ1-2; v_gene: TRBV6-5; CDR3aa: CASSWTGGRDGYTF; CDR3nt: TGTGCCAGCAGTTGGACAGGGGGTCGTGATGGCTACACCTTC
d_gene: TRBD1; abundance: NA; j_gene: TRBJ1-1; v_gene: TRBV29-1; CDR3aa: CSVVQGTVTEAFF; CDR3nt: TGCAGCGTTGTACAGGGGACTGTCACTGAAGCTTTCTTT
d_gene: NA; abundance: many; j_gene: TRBJ2-3; v_gene: TRBV9; CDR3aa: CASTYDSTDTQYF; CDR3nt: TGTGCCAGCACCTATGATAGCACAGATACGCAGTATTTT
d_gene: NA; abundance: NA; j_gene: TRBJ2-1; v_gene: TRBV7-3; CDR3aa: CASSVGQGSYNEQFF; CDR3nt: TGTGCCAGCAGCGTCGGCCAAGGGTCCTACAATGAGCAGTTCTTC
d_gene: NA; abundance: NA; j_gene: TRBJ1-1; v_gene: TRBV10-3; CDR3aa: CAISEGRNTEAFF; CDR3nt: TGTGCCATCAGTGAGGGACGGAACACTGAAGCTTTCTTT
d_gene: TRBD1; abundance: few; j_gene: TRBJ1-2; v_gene: TRBV30; CDR3aa: CAWRGTGIYGYTF; CDR3nt: TGTGCCTGGAGGGGGACAGGGATCTATGGCTACACCTTC
d_gene: TRBD2; abundance: NA; j_gene: TRBJ2-5; v_gene: TRBV7-9; CDR3aa: CASSLAGLAGETQYF; CDR3nt: TGTGCCAGCAGCTTAGCCGGACTAGCGGGAGAGACCCAGTACTTC
d_gene: NA; abundance: NA; j_gene: TRBJ2-2; v_gene: TRBV28; CDR3aa: CASSLRGELFF; CDR3nt: TGTGCCAGCAGTTTAAGAGGGGAGCTGTTTTTT
d_gene: NA; abundance: NA; j_gene: TRBJ1-1; v_gene: TRBV19; CDR3aa: CASSIWLGWTRPQRAEAFF; CDR3nt: TGTGCCAGTAGTATTTGGCTGGGATGGACCCGACCCCAACGGGCTGAAGCTTTCTTT
d_gene: TRBD1; abundance: NA; j_gene: TRBJ1-2; v_gene: TRBV12-3/TRBV12-4; CDR3aa: CASNTLKRDRDYGYTF; CDR3nt: TGTGCCAGCAACACCCTCAAACGGGACAGGGACTATGGCTACACCTTC
d_gene: TRBD1; abundance: NA; j_gene: TRBJ1-6; v_gene: TRBV20-1; CDR3aa: CSAWSGTENSPLHF; CDR3nt: TGCAGTGCTTGGTCCGGGACAGAGAATTCACCCCTCCACTTT
d_gene: NA; abundance: many; j_gene: TRBJ2-5; v_gene: TRBV5-1; CDR3aa: CASSLASGAVRRETQYF; CDR3nt: TGCGCCAGCAGCTTGGCCTCTGGGGCCGTTCGAAGGGAGACCCAGTACTTC
d_gene: NA; abundance: many; j_gene: TRBJ1-1; v_gene: TRBV10-3; CDR3aa: CAISGDRNTEAFF; CDR3nt: TGTGCCATCAGTGGTGACAGGAACACTGAAGCTTTCTTT
d_gene: TRBD1; abundance: NA; j_gene: TRBJ2-1; v_gene: TRBV19; CDR3aa: CASSITGQGVHEQFF; CDR3nt: TGTGCCAGTAGTATAACGGGACAGGGTGTCCATGAGCAGTTCTTC
d_gene: NA; abundance: NA; j_gene: TRBJ2-2; v_gene: TRBV15; CDR3aa: CATSRGDTTGELFF; CDR3nt: TGTGCCACCAGCAGAGGGGATACCACCGGGGAGCTGTTTTTT
d_gene: NA; abundance: NA; j_gene: TRBJ1-4; v_gene: TRBV27; CDR3aa: CASSFRESEKLFF; CDR3nt: TGTGCCAGCAGTTTTAGAGAGAGCGAAAAACTGTTTTTT
d_gene: NA; abundance: many; j_gene: TRBJ1-1; v_gene: TRBV6-1; CDR3aa: CASSERRDEAFF; CDR3nt: TGTGCCAGCAGTGAAAGACGAGATGAAGCTTTCTTT
d_gene: TRBD2; abundance: NA; j_gene: TRBJ2-2; v_gene: TRBV2; CDR3aa: CASRAGVGTGELFF; CDR3nt: TGTGCCAGCAGGGCGGGGGTGGGAACCGGGGAGCTGTTTTTT
d_gene: TRBD1; abundance: NA; j_gene: TRBJ1-3; v_gene: TRBV20-1; CDR3aa: CSARKAGGDAGNTIYF; CDR3nt: TGCAGTGCTAGGAAGGCAGGGGGCGATGCTGGAAACACCATATATTTT
d_gene: TRBD1; abundance: NA; j_gene: TRBJ2-6; v_gene: TRBV4-1; CDR3aa: CASSDRDRDRGANVLTF; CDR3nt: TGTGCCAGCAGCGATCGGGACAGGGATAGGGGGGCCAACGTCCTGACTTTC
d_gene: NA; abundance: many; j_gene: TRBJ2-2; v_gene: TRBV14; CDR3aa: CASSPFTVDTGELFF; CDR3nt: TGTGCCAGCAGCCCATTTACAGTGGACACCGGGGAGCTGTTTTTT
d_gene: NA; abundance: NA; j_gene: TRBJ2-1; v_gene: TRBV7-7; CDR3aa: CASSPLNSYNEQFF; CDR3nt: TGTGCTAGCAGCCCCTTAAACAGCTACAATGAGCAGTTCTTC
d_gene: TRBD1; abundance: many; j_gene: TRBJ2-3; v_gene: TRBV11-3; CDR3aa: CASSSVGQAGTDTQYF; CDR3nt: TGTGCCAGCAGCTCAGTCGGACAGGCGGGCACAGATACGCAGTATTTT
d_gene: TRBD1; abundance: many; j_gene: TRBJ1-1; v_gene: TRBV19; CDR3aa: CASSDRARAAGTEAFF; CDR3nt: TGTGCCAGTTCCGACAGGGCCCGCGCTGCGGGCACTGAAGCTTTCTTT
d_gene: NA; abundance: once; j_gene: TRBJ1-6; v_gene: TRBV5-1; CDR3aa: CASSLSRMTPLHF; CDR3nt: TGTGCCAGCAGCTTGTCTCGGATGACACCCCTCCACTTT
d_gene: NA; abundance: many; j_gene: TRBJ1-2; v_gene: TRBV12-3/TRBV12-4; CDR3aa: CASRPEGRSGYTF; CDR3nt: TGTGCCAGCAGACCAGAGGGGAGGTCGGGCTACACCTTC
d_gene: NA; abundance: NA; j_gene: TRBJ1-6; v_gene: TRBV24-1; CDR3aa: CATSDLPLDGSSYNSPLHF; CDR3nt: TGTGCCACCAGTGATCTCCCGCTTGACGGGAGCTCCTATAATTCACCCCTCCACTTT
d_gene: NA; abundance: NA; j_gene: TRBJ2-3; v_gene: TRBV6-1; CDR3aa: CASSYSARDTQYF; CDR3nt: TGTGCCAGCAGTTACTCGGCGAGGGATACGCAGTATTTT
d_gene: NA; abundance: NA; j_gene: TRBJ1-1; v_gene: TRBV28; CDR3aa: CASSLGTGGPFF; CDR3nt: TGTGCCAGCAGTTTAGGGACGGGGGGCCCTTTCTTT
d_gene: NA; abundance: many; j_gene: TRBJ1-1; v_gene: TRBV6-5; CDR3aa: CASSEDMSTEAFF; CDR3nt: TGTGCCAGCAGTGAGGATATGAGCACTGAAGCTTTCTTT
d_gene: NA; abundance: NA; j_gene: TRBJ2-4; v_gene: TRBV20-1; CDR3aa: CSARDFLSGENDIQYF; CDR3nt: TGCAGTGCTAGAGATTTCCTCTCTGGTGAAAACGACATTCAGTACTTC
d_gene: NA; abundance: many; j_gene: TRBJ1-1; v_gene: TRBV3-1; CDR3aa: CASSQGGGNTEAFF; CDR3nt: TGTGCCAGCAGCCAAGGAGGCGGGAACACTGAAGCTTTCTTT
d_gene: TRBD1; abundance: NA; j_gene: TRBJ2-7; v_gene: TRBV15; CDR3aa: CATSRGTGQNYEQYF; CDR3nt: TGTGCCACCAGCAGAGGGACAGGGCAGAACTACGAGCAGTACTTC